This entry describes one T cell receptor beta chain. Antigen unknown. Trimming stripped 0 bases from V and 4 bases from J, with 9 bases between. The V gene's germline CDR1 is SGHTA and CDR2 FQGNSA. The CDR3 runs to 15 residues. This specimen belongs to a study of blood T cells in healthy people across ages. Each sample yielded at least 6 million isolated PBMCs. A second PCR of 7 to 11 cycles used a sample-barcoded 5' primer and a J-beta primer mix. TCRdb called the 5' RACE reads again in MiXCR, with one record for every CDR3 protein. This table holds around 620,000 distinct CDR3 sequences, approximately 25% found once. General study findings and limits: Possibly, changes in expanded clonotypes were confounded because donor CMV status was unknown.

The sequenced material came from blood. The TCR sequence derives from a woman aged 70-85 years in good health. The genes are TRBV7-2 and TRBJ2-2; D possibly corresponds to TRBD2 (5 bases). The CDR3 nucleotides are TGTGCCAGCAGCTTAGCGGAGCGGCCCACCGGGGAGCTGTTTTTT. Its protein product is CASSLAERPTGELFF.